This T cell receptor beta chain appears in the sequencing data of a study of shared clonotypes between healthy human individuals. The study, taken as a whole, reports: Investigators collected only blood, and repertoires in tissues likely differ.

CDR3 length: 16 amino acids. Germline-derived CDR1 and CDR2 are SGHTA and FQGNSA. The J segment lost 2 bases and the V segment lost 4 bases, leaving 6 bases of the junction unmatched. The naive CD8 population came from CD45RO-negative cells selected for CCR7, without terminally differentiated effector memory CD45RA+ cells. Details on this clone: What it binds is not known.

It was about 210 ng DNA, 25,000 to 35,000 T cell genomes, that sorted-subset replicate PCRs used. Some clones are missing from TCRdb's copy, which holds only in-frame ones; the method was immunoSEQ multiplex PCR. Of about 2.1 million clones detected, around 93% appear once; the ten largest clones hold less than 2%. The V and J genes are TRBV7-2 and TRBJ2-3; 10 bases match TRBD1. The sample consisted of naive CD8+ T cells from PBMCs. The receptor was derived from a man between 18 and 29 years old in good health. Some clones in this sample may be carry-over from other donors' samples. As DNA, the CDR3 is TGTGCCAGCAGCTCCCGGGACAGGGGCCTCACAGATACGCAGTATTTT. It specifies CASSSRDRGLTDTQYF.